The present T cell receptor (beta chain) was sequenced within a study of T cells expressing NK-cell markers. Study summary: TCR beta repertoires came from sorted CD3+CD56+NKG2C+, CD3+CD56+NKG2C- and CD3+CD56-NKG2C+ T cells. Of eight sequenced donors, seven were HCMV-seropositive and one HCMV-seronegative.

No DNA is given; TCRdb re-called the 5' RACE reads and lists each CDR3 protein once. The sample has under 600,000 distinct CDR3 sequences. Findings of the study overall: The CD3+CD56-NKG2C+ fraction of several donors was likewise dominated by these clonotypes.

The germline CDR1 and CDR2 sequences are SGHKS and YYEKEE (reference sequence). This CDR3 comprises 15 residues. Regarding this clonotype: Its antigen is unidentified.

The origin of this receptor is a woman in her forties or fifties in good health. The rearrangement uses TRBV5-5 and TRBJ2-1; TCRdb designates TRBD1, a call that cannot be tested without DNA. Sequences were obtained from blood T cells: a sorted CD56 or NKG2C T cell subset, CD4+ or CD8+ T cells, or bulk PBMC T cells (not recorded which). The CDR3 region is CASSLTGDYYNEQFF.